These 26 T cell receptor beta chains were all obtained from the same sample, sequenced in a study of T-cell reconstitution after alpha-beta-depleted transplantation in children. The TCRbeta library incorporated unique molecular identifiers. TCRdb re-called the PCR reads with MiXCR, one entry per CDR3 protein. The repertoire holds 500,000 or so distinct CDR3 sequences, about an eighth seen once, with around 15% in the top ten. Specimen: PBMCs, mostly from graft donor cells, collected 180 days after TCRalphabeta/CD19-depleted stem cell transplant. The receptors come from a female patient between 2 and 15 years old who had a stem cell transplant for aplastic anemia, so the T cells may come from the graft donor.

A remark on this clonotype: A read error may explain this, as a much larger clone is one base away. The V call is TRBV13, the J call TRBJ1-1, with D possibly being TRBD1 (6 bases). This CDR3 comprises 12 residues. Germline V gives CDR1 PRHDT, CDR2 FYEKMQ (reference sequence). V was pared by 5 bases and J by 10 bases, with 14 bases between. The CDR3 DNA reads TGTGCCAGCAGCCCTCGGGGGGACATAGCTTTCTTT. It encodes CASSPRGDIAFF. Full variable domain (remainder filled in from reference TRBV13 and TRBJ1-1): AAGVIQSPRHLIKEKRETATLKCYPIPRHDTVYWYQQGPGQDPQFLISFYEKMQSDKGSIPDRFSAQQFSDYHSELNMSSLELGDSALYFCASSPRGDIAFFGQGTRLTVV.

J is TRBJ1-1 and V is TRBV18, with no clear D. The CDR3 spans 15 residues. Germline V gives CDR1 KGHSH, CDR2 LQKENI. V gave up 0 bases and J gave up 1 base, with 9 bases separating them. CDR3 nucleotide sequence: TGTGCCAGCTCACCACCTCATGCGACGAACACTGAAGCTTTCTTT. This sequence encodes CASSPPHATNTEAFF.

The gene calls are TRBV20-1 and TRBJ2-1, with TRBD1 as a possible D gene (6 bases). Germline loops: CDR1 DFQATT, CDR2 SNEGSKA (reference sequence). CDR3 length: 17 amino acids. V dropped 1 base and J dropped 4 bases, with 20 bases sitting between them. CDR3 protein: CSARGSRGRGPYNEQFF. The CDR3 nucleotides read TGCAGTGCTAGAGGGTCCCGGGGCAGGGGTCCTTACAATGAGCAGTTCTTC.

This clonotype was observed a handful of times. J is TRBJ2-1 and V is TRBV5-1; D gene unclear. V lost 0 bases and J lost 10, with 14 bases in between. Germline V lookup: CDR1 SGHRS, CDR2 YFSETQ. The CDR3 consists of 14 residues. The CDR3 coding sequence is TGCGCCAGCAGCTTGGAGGTTGTGGGCGGCGAGCAGTTCTTC. Its protein product is CASSLEVVGGEQFF. The variable domain in full, with the rest retrieved from reference TRBV5-1 and TRBJ2-1, is KAGVTQTPRYLIKTRGQQVTLSCSPISGHRSVSWYQQTPGQGLQFLFEYFSETQRNKGNFPGRFSGRQFSNSRSEMNVSTLELGDSALYLCASSLEVVGGEQFFGPGTRLTVL.

This chain uses TRBV7-9 with TRBJ2-7; D ambiguous. CDR1 and CDR2 (germline): SEHNR, FQNEAQ (reference sequence). Trimming left V 3 bases short and J 3 bases short, with 6 bases between. This CDR3 has 12 residues. DNA for the CDR3: TGTGCCAGCAGCTTGACTTACTACGAGCAGTACTTC. Translating it yields CASSLTYYEQYF.

This clonotype was detected a few times. This chain joins TRBV29-1 and TRBJ2-7; 9 nucleotides agree with TRBD2. The CDR3 has 15 residues. V dropped 2 bases and J dropped 2; count of bases not matched to a gene: 7. CDR1 SQVTM and CDR2 ANQGSEA come from the germline V gene. The DNA for the CDR3 is TGCAGCGTTGAATGGTGGGTAGCGGGAGCCTACGAGCAGTACTTC. Protein product: CSVEWWVAGAYEQYF.

This clonotype was seen a handful of times. J is TRBJ2-3 and V is TRBV12-3 or TRBV12-4, with D possibly being TRBD2 (6 bases). The CDR3 spans 15 residues. V lost 3 bases and J lost 0, with 10 bases in between. The DNA of the CDR3 is TGTGCCAGCAGTTTTGGGGGGAAAAGCACAGATACGCAGTATTTT. Amino acids: CASSFGGKSTDTQYF.

In this sample, this clonotype turned up many times. J is TRBJ2-7 and V is TRBV15; D call uncertain. Germline values: CDR1 LNHNV, CDR2 YYDKDF (reference sequence). The CDR3 totals 12 residues. With 5 bases removed from V and 4 bases from J, the gap between germline ends came to 9 bases. This chain's CDR3 is CATSEDLYEQYV. The CDR3 nucleotides read TGTGCCACCAGCGAGGATCTGTACGAGCAGTACGTC.

This clonotype occurred many times. The V call is TRBV10-3, the J call TRBJ1-4; D is perhaps TRBD1 (5 bases). This CDR3 has 13 residues. CDR1 is ENHRY and CDR2 is SYGVKD in the germline V gene. V gave up 3 bases and J gave up 8 bases, with 10 bases separating them. CDR3 nucleotides: TGTGCCATCAGTGACAGGGTTAACGAAAAACTGTTTTTT. Translating it yields CAISDRVNEKLFF.

In this sample, this clonotype turned up many times. The chain carries TRBV5-1 and TRBJ2-3; unclear D gene. V lost 8 bases and J lost 1, with 11 bases in between. The CDR3 has 13 amino acids. CDR1 and CDR2 (germline): SGHRS, YFSETQ. The CDR3 protein is CASHPDGTDTQYF. The CDR3 DNA is TGCGCCAGTCACCCGGACGGCACAGATACGCAGTATTTT.

The table lists this clonotype with a few counts. The CDR3 is CASRPTRYGYTF. CDR3 DNA sequence: TGTGCCAGCAGACCCACACGCTATGGCTACACCTTC. The chain has TRBV12-3 or TRBV12-4 and TRBJ1-2; D uncertain. V dropped 6 bases and J dropped 4 bases, with 9 bases sitting between them. This CDR3 is built from 12 residues.

The J gene is TRBJ2-7, the V gene TRBV28; D possibly corresponds to TRBD2 (5 bases). The V and J ends lost 4 bases and 4 bases respectively, with 11 bases between them. The length of the CDR3 is 13 residues. Germline V lookup: CDR1 MDHEN, CDR2 SYDVKM. For the CDR3, the DNA is TGTGCCAGCAGTTCGAGCGGTGCGTACGAGCAGTACTTC. Translating gives CASSSSGAYEQYF.

In its sample, this clonotype was seen a few times. The V call is TRBV5-1, the J call TRBJ2-3; the D is unclear. Trimming removed 1 base at V and 3 bases at J, with 9 bases between. This CDR3 has 14 residues. Germline CDR1 reads SGHRS; CDR2 reads YFSETQ. CDR3 region: CASSLFAVTDTQYF. In DNA form, the CDR3 reads TGCGCCAGCAGCTTGTTTGCCGTTACAGATACGCAGTATTTT.

The chain carries TRBV6-2 or TRBV6-3 and TRBJ2-2; unclear D gene. V lost 5 bases and J lost 6, with 7 bases in between. Per germline, CDR1 MNHEY and CDR2 SVGEGT. This CDR3 contains 12 residues. CDR3 DNA: TGTGCCAGCAGTACCTTCCCCGGGGAGCTGTTTTTT. It translates to CASSTFPGELFF.

In this sample, this clonotype turned up a few times. V is TRBV7-9 and J is TRBJ2-1, with D possibly matching TRBD2 (6 bases). Germline V gene data show CDR1 as SEHNR and CDR2 as FQNEAQ (reference sequence). The V end was cut by 3 bases, the J end by 4 bases, with 13 bases between. This CDR3 spans 15 amino acids. The CDR3 loop reads CASSFPAGGYNEQFF. Written as DNA, the CDR3 is TGTGCCAGCAGCTTTCCAGCGGGTGGATACAATGAGCAGTTCTTC. The full variable domain, rest sourced from reference TRBV7-9 and TRBJ2-1, is DTGVSQNPRHKITKRGQNVTFRCDPISEHNRLYWYRQTLGQGPEFLTYFQNEAQLEKSRLLSDRFSAERPKGSFSTLEIQRTEQGDSAMYLCASSFPAGGYNEQFFGPGTRLTVL.

The rearrangement joins TRBV20-1 to TRBJ1-2, with a weak D call TRBD1 (6 bases). The V end lost 0 bases, the J end lost 2 bases, and 16 bases lay between the germline ends. The CDR3 sequence is 16 residues long. Germline-derived CDR1 and CDR2 are DFQATT and SNEGSKA (reference sequence). The chain's CDR3 is CSARDWGVTGNYGYTF. DNA of the CDR3: TGCAGTGCTAGAGATTGGGGTGTTACAGGGAACTATGGCTACACCTTC.

This clonotype showed up just a few times. This sequence joins TRBV7-8 and TRBJ1-5; D might be TRBD1 (5 bases). The CDR3 runs to 15 residues. The V gene lost 8 bases and the J gene lost 0 bases, with 14 bases spanning the gap. CDR1 is SGHVS and CDR2 is FQNEAQ in the germline V gene. The CDR3 DNA follows: TGTGCCAGCGGGGGAAAGGTTTATAGCAATCAGCCCCAGCATTTT. As protein: CASGGKVYSNQPQHF.

This sequence joins TRBV10-2 and TRBJ2-3; possible D gene TRBD2, 7 bases. The germline V and J ends were trimmed by 6 bases and 4 bases, with 17 bases remaining between them. CDR1 and CDR2 from the germline V gene are WSHSY and SAAADI. The CDR3 runs to 15 residues. As DNA, the CDR3 is TGCGCCAGCAGCTTCGGACTAGGGGGATCAGATACGCAGTATTTT. Protein sequence: CASSFGLGGSDTQYF.

J is TRBJ2-7 and V is TRBV9; 7 positions match TRBD2. Germline V lookup: CDR1 SGDLS, CDR2 YYNGEE. Unmatched junction bases numbered 5, after V lost 0 bases and J lost 5 bases. CDR3 length: 14 amino acids. CDR3 coding DNA: TGTGCCAGCAGCGTAGAGACTAGCAGCCACGAGCAGTACTTC. Its translation is CASSVETSSHEQYF.

The V call is TRBV20-1, the J call TRBJ2-2; 9 positions match TRBD2. The CDR3 runs 15 residues. Germline V gives CDR1 DFQATT, CDR2 SNEGSKA (reference sequence). With V trimmed by 5 bases and J by 4 bases, 8 bases remained unmatched. The CDR3 loop reads CSAHVLAGLTGELFF. For the CDR3, the DNA is TGCAGTGCTCACGTACTAGCGGGCCTCACCGGGGAGCTGTTTTTT.

V gene TRBV7-9 combines with J gene TRBJ1-1, with D perhaps matching TRBD1 (6 bases). The CDR3 extends over 15 amino acids. From germline, CDR1 is SEHNR and CDR2 FQNEAQ (reference sequence). The ends were cut back, 2 bases at V and 2 bases at J, with 12 bases in the middle. In DNA form, the CDR3 reads TGTGCCAGCAGCTTAAATCGGGGGGCAAACACTGAAGCTTTCTTT. This codes for CASSLNRGANTEAFF.

This clonotype was seen a handful of times. The V and J genes are TRBV12-3 or TRBV12-4 and TRBJ2-4, with a weak D call TRBD1 (5 bases). V dropped 4 bases and J dropped 1 base, with 17 bases sitting between them. CDR3 size: 17 residues. The CDR3 coding sequence is TGTGCCAGCAGTTCTCCCGGGTCAGGGCTGGCCAAAAACATTCAGTACTTC. This translates into CASSSPGSGLAKNIQYF.

V and J are TRBV11-2 and TRBJ1-4; 7 bases line up with TRBD1. V shed 6 bases and J 14 bases; nucleotides not matched to a gene: 12. This CDR3 has 13 residues. Per the germline V gene, CDR1 is SGHAT and CDR2 is FQNNGV. The CDR3 DNA follows: TGTGCCAGCAGGGATGAAAACAGGGGCAGCCTGTTTTTT. Its translation: CASRDENRGSLFF.

This clonotype was recorded at least ten times. The chain employs TRBV12-3 or TRBV12-4 and TRBJ1-5; D gene unclear. The V end lost 6 bases, the J end lost 0 bases, and 9 bases lay between the germline ends. The CDR3 extends over 14 amino acids. The CDR3 here is CASSGPYSNQPQHF. Here the CDR3 DNA reads TGTGCCAGCAGCGGACCTTATAGCAATCAGCCCCAGCATTTT.

This clonotype was recorded a few times. The rearrangement links TRBV30 to TRBJ2-5; D remains unclear. From germline, CDR1 is GTSNPN and CDR2 SVGIG (reference sequence). Trimming cost V 5 bases and J 2 bases, with 15 bases left between them. The CDR3 spans 14 residues. The CDR3, as DNA: TGTGCCTGGGGTCCGGGTGTAGGGCAAGAGACCCAGTACTTC. Its translation: CAWGPGVGQETQYF.

The chain couples TRBV27 to TRBJ2-7, with a weak D call TRBD1 (6 bases). V shed 6 bases and J shed 3 bases, with 12 bases lying between them. This CDR3 has 13 residues. From germline, CDR1 is MNHEY and CDR2 SMNVEV (reference sequence). Here the CDR3 reads CASRNREGYEQYV. The CDR3 DNA follows: TGTGCCAGCAGGAACAGGGAAGGCTACGAGCAGTACGTC.